This TCR beta chain was recovered during a study of sequential checkpoint blockade in melanoma. Measured with immunoSEQ multiplex PCR; TCRdb has only the in-frame clones, and not every one. The table shows approximately 9,000 clones, with less than 80% occurring only once. Germline V gene lookup returns CDR1 SGDLS and CDR2 YYNGEE. This CDR3 is built from 14 residues. V lost 3 bases and J lost 3, with 10 bases in between. Treatment meaning: randomized to nivolumab then ipilimumab (arm A) or the reverse (arm B). Patients had received no earlier DNA-damaging chemotherapy. Sorted cells were live CD3+CD8+, lacking CD19 and CD56, from PBMCs.

Sequenced material: CD8+ T cells sorted from blood (inferred from file names), taken from a patient given nivolumab and ipilimumab in sequence. The sequence derives from a human donor with melanoma. The chain links TRBV9 to TRBJ2-1; D may be TRBD2 (5 bases). The CDR3 nucleotides are TGTGCCAGCAGCGCCTCCGGGAACTACAATGAGCAGTTCTTC. Its protein product is CASSASGNYNEQFF. The entire variable domain, with the rest obtained from reference TRBV9 and TRBJ2-1, is as follows: DSGVTQTPKHLITATGQRVTLRCSPRSGDLSVYWYQQSLDQGLQFLIQYYNGEERAKGNILERFSAQQFPDLHSELNLSSLELGDSALYFCASSASGNYNEQFFGPGTRLTVL.